Listed here are 24 T cell receptor beta chains from one sample, sequenced in a study of T-cell reconstitution after alpha-beta-depleted transplantation in children. The library targeted TCRbeta and was prepared with unique molecular identifiers. MiXCR, applied by TCRdb to the PCR reads, yields one record per CDR3 protein. The sample lists approximately 980,000 distinct CDR3 sequences, around 30% occurring once. The sample was PBMCs, mostly from graft donor cells, taken 360 days after TCRalphabeta/CD19-depleted stem cell transplant. These receptors all come from a boy less than two years old who had a stem cell transplant for SCID, so the T cells may come from the graft donor.

This clonotype was seen a few times. The V gene is TRBV11-1, the J gene TRBJ2-1; 7 bases are shared with TRBD2. V shed 4 bases, J shed 4 bases, and the junction held 10 bases outside the gene matches. This CDR3 comprises 16 residues. CDR1 SGHAT and CDR2 FQDESV come from the germline V gene (reference sequence). The CDR3 sequence: CASSYHPGGLYNEQFF. Written as DNA, the CDR3 is TGTGCCAGCAGCTACCACCCGGGGGGACTTTACAATGAGCAGTTCTTC.

The chain carries TRBV6-1 and TRBJ2-7; tentatively, D is TRBD2 (6 bases). This CDR3 has 16 residues. Germline CDR1 is MNHNS and CDR2 is SASEGT. Trimming left V 5 bases short and J 2 bases short, with 19 bases between. The CDR3 reads CASSSRRGHRAYEQYF. As DNA, the CDR3 is TGTGCCAGCAGTAGTCGGCGGGGTCACCGAGCCTACGAGCAGTACTTC.

This clonotype was found a few times. The V gene is TRBV19, the J gene TRBJ2-5, with 11 positions matching TRBD2. V shed 5 bases, J shed 3 bases, and the junction held 11 bases outside the gene matches. The V gene's germline CDR1 is LNHDA and CDR2 SQIVND (reference sequence). The CDR3 has 17 residues. The CDR3 spells CASSLPASTSGEETQYF. CDR3 bases: TGTGCCAGTAGTCTCCCAGCATCGACTAGCGGGGAAGAGACCCAGTACTTC.

This clonotype has only a few counts. The V and J genes are TRBV15 and TRBJ2-7; the D gene could be TRBD1 or TRBD2 (5 bases each). Looked up from germline, CDR1 is LNHNV and CDR2 is YYDKDF (reference sequence). Trimming left V 0 bases short and J 8 bases short, with 11 bases between. The CDR3 extends over 13 amino acids. CDR3 bases: TGTGCCACCAGCAGAGATAACGGGGCTCAGCAGTACTTC. Protein sequence: CATSRDNGAQQYF.

This chain joins TRBV7-9 and TRBJ1-1; no clear D gene. V was trimmed by 5 bases and J by 11 bases, leaving 15 bases between them. The CDR3 totals 12 residues. Germline V gene data show CDR1 as SEHNR and CDR2 as FQNEAQ (reference sequence). In DNA, the CDR3 is TGTGCCAGCAGCCCTCTCGGGTCCGGGGCTTTCTTT. This translates into CASSPLGSGAFF.

This clonotype was observed a handful of times. The chain has TRBV5-4 and TRBJ2-5, with TRBD2 identical over 14 bases. From germline, CDR1 is SGHNT and CDR2 YYREEE (reference sequence). The CDR3 spans 16 residues. The ends lost 3 bases at V and 7 bases at J; junction bases unmatched: 8. As DNA, the CDR3 is TGTGCCAGCAGCTCGACTAGCGGGGGGGAATGGGTGACCCAGTACTTC. The encoded protein is CASSSTSGGEWVTQYF.

In its sample, this clonotype was seen a few times. The V call is TRBV29-1, the J call TRBJ2-5; D possibly corresponds to TRBD1 (5 bases). Germline V gene data show CDR1 as SQVTM and CDR2 as ANQGSEA. The ends were cut back, 7 bases at V and 0 bases at J, with 9 bases in the middle. The CDR3 spans 12 residues. This chain's CDR3 is CSDQGNQETQYF. CDR3 nucleotide sequence: TGCAGCGACCAGGGTAACCAAGAGACCCAGTACTTC.

In this sample, this clonotype turned up a few times. The genes are TRBV5-5 and TRBJ2-1, with D maybe TRBD1 (7 bases). Germline assignment: CDR1 SGHKS and CDR2 YYEKEE (reference sequence). CDR3 length: 16 amino acids. V gave up 4 bases and J gave up 6 bases, with 20 bases separating them. The CDR3 nucleotides are TGTGCCAGCAGCCCAGCTGTAGGGACAGCGGGCAATGAGCAGTTCTTC. Its protein is CASSPAVGTAGNEQFF.

This clonotype was detected a few times. The genes are TRBV12-3 or TRBV12-4 and TRBJ1-1; 7 bases fit TRBD1. This CDR3 comprises 13 residues. V lost 8 bases, J lost 3 bases, and 6 bases stayed unmatched. CDR3 DNA sequence: TGTGCCAGCCGAGGCAGGGGGGACACTGAAGCTTTCTTT. It yields the protein CASRGRGDTEAFF.

The gene calls are TRBV20-1 and TRBJ2-1, with D possibly TRBD1 on 5 matching bases. This CDR3 has 14 residues. Germline loops: CDR1 DFQATT, CDR2 SNEGSKA (reference sequence). Deletions cut 4 bases from V and 1 base from J, with 11 bases between. CDR3 in amino acids: CSATWTLSYNEQFF. The CDR3 DNA reads as TGCAGTGCTACCTGGACACTTTCCTACAATGAGCAGTTCTTC.

This clonotype was observed a handful of times. J is TRBJ1-2 and V is TRBV28; no firm D call. V was shortened by 6 bases and J by 0 bases, with 11 bases between the two germline ends. CDR1 and CDR2 from the germline V gene are MDHEN and SYDVKM. The CDR3 totals 14 residues. DNA for the CDR3: TGTGCCAGCAGCCTGGCCAGCGCTAACTATGGCTACACCTTC. Translating gives CASSLASANYGYTF.

This clonotype was detected only a few times. The chain recombines TRBV6-1 with TRBJ2-1; D is undetermined. The germline gives CDR1 MNHNS, CDR2 SASEGT. The CDR3 contains 14 residues. V was cut by 2 bases and J by 12 bases, with 17 bases left in between. This CDR3 is CASSERAGVTGQFF. The CDR3 DNA is TGTGCCAGCAGTGAACGCGCAGGAGTGACTGGGCAGTTCTTC.

This clonotype was counted between two and nine times. The chain employs TRBV27 and TRBJ2-7; D ambiguous. Germline lookup yields CDR1 MNHEY and CDR2 SMNVEV (reference sequence). This CDR3 comprises 14 residues. Deletions cut 2 bases from V and 4 bases from J, with 12 bases between. The CDR3 spells CASSLEPDGYEQYF. CDR3 coding DNA: TGTGCCAGCAGTTTAGAACCGGACGGGTACGAGCAGTACTTC.

The chain uses TRBV5-1 and TRBJ1-1; 7 positions agree with TRBD1. CDR3 length equals 15 residues. The trim removed 3 bases at V and 1 base at J, leaving 6 bases unmatched. The germline CDR1 and CDR2 sequences are SGHRS and YFSETQ. CDR3 nucleotides: TGCGCCAGCAGCTCATTTTACAGGGGGAACACTGAAGCTTTCTTT. Translating gives CASSSFYRGNTEAFF.

V and J are TRBV5-1 and TRBJ1-2, with TRBD1 matching 7 bases. This CDR3 comprises 15 residues. Trimming at V came to 0 bases and at J to 7 bases, leaving 9 bases not matched to a gene. Germline-derived CDR1 and CDR2 are SGHRS and YFSETQ. CDR3 sequence: CASSLVEGASPGYTF. Here the CDR3 DNA reads TGCGCCAGCAGCTTGGTTGAGGGGGCGAGTCCTGGCTACACCTTC.

The chain has TRBV4-3 and TRBJ2-7; D remains unclear. The CDR3 consists of 15 residues. V was pared by 0 bases and J by 2 bases, with 11 bases between. In germline, CDR1 is LGHNA, CDR2 YSLEER. CDR3 sequence: CASSQDDTLTYEQYF. The CDR3 DNA reads as TGCGCCAGCAGCCAAGACGACACGCTTACCTACGAGCAGTACTTC.

This sequence joins TRBV9 and TRBJ2-1; 12 nucleotides line up with TRBD2. Germline V gene data show CDR1 as SGDLS and CDR2 as YYNGEE. The CDR3 is 15 amino acids. Trimming took 3 bases from V and 9 from J; bases not matched to a gene: 7. This chain's CDR3 is CASSGSSGGAFEQFF. For the CDR3, the DNA is TGTGCCAGCAGCGGATCTAGCGGGGGGGCGTTTGAGCAGTTCTTC. Full variable domain (missing parts from reference TRBV9 and TRBJ2-1): DSGVTQTPKHLITATGQRVTLRCSPRSGDLSVYWYQQSLDQGLQFLIQYYNGEERAKGNILERFSAQQFPDLHSELNLSSLELGDSALYFCASSGSSGGAFEQFFGPGTRLTVL.

This clonotype was seen a few times. The chain has TRBV6-2 or TRBV6-3 and TRBJ2-5; 7 nucleotides line up with TRBD1. V was pared by 4 bases and J by 2 bases, with 10 bases of the junction left unmatched. The CDR3 totals 16 residues. CDR1 and CDR2 (germline): MNHEY, SVGEGT. This chain's CDR3 is CASSSGQARIQETQYF. In DNA, the CDR3 is TGTGCCAGCAGTTCCGGACAGGCTCGAATACAAGAGACCCAGTACTTC.

This clonotype was seen more than once but under ten times. The chain is built from TRBV4-2 and TRBJ2-3; D call uncertain. V lost 0 bases and J lost 2, with 15 bases in between. Germline assignment: CDR1 LGHNA and CDR2 YNFKEQ. This CDR3 region has 17 residues. The CDR3 region is CASSQDFLLPPTDTQYF. CDR3 sequence (DNA): TGTGCCAGCAGCCAAGATTTCCTTCTTCCGCCCACAGATACGCAGTATTTT.

This clonotype was seen a few times. This CDR3 reads CASSLSPESTDTQYF. CDR3 in DNA: TGTGCCAGCAGTTTATCCCCAGAAAGCACAGATACGCAGTATTTT. The chain uses TRBV28 and TRBJ2-3; D is uncertain. This CDR3 contains 15 residues. Trimming removed 1 base from V and 0 bases from J, with 8 bases in between. The germline gives CDR1 MDHEN, CDR2 SYDVKM.

This clonotype was counted only a few times. This chain links TRBV13 with TRBJ1-2, with D possibly matching TRBD1 (6 bases). Trimming removed 4 bases at V and 8 bases at J, with 20 bases between. Germline V gene sequence: CDR1 PRHDT, CDR2 FYEKMQ (reference sequence). The CDR3 covers 15 residues. This CDR3 reads CASSSRGGSDRGYTF. The CDR3 DNA reads TGTGCCAGCAGCTCGAGGGGGGGCAGTGACCGAGGCTACACCTTC. Based on the CDR3 plus reference TRBV13 and TRBJ1-2, the full variable domain is AAGVIQSPRHLIKEKRETATLKCYPIPRHDTVYWYQQGPGQDPQFLISFYEKMQSDKGSIPDRFSAQQFSDYHSELNMSSLELGDSALYFCASSSRGGSDRGYTFGSGTRLTVV.

The chain employs TRBV5-1 and TRBJ2-1; D unclear. With 2 bases removed from V and 1 base from J, the gap between germline ends came to 10 bases. Germline V gene data show CDR1 as SGHRS and CDR2 as YFSETQ. CDR3 size: 15 residues. The CDR3 loop reads CASSLVVMSYNEQFF. For the CDR3, the DNA is TGCGCCAGCAGCTTAGTCGTAATGTCCTACAATGAGCAGTTCTTC.

This clonotype was counted between two and nine times. The chain is built from TRBV20-1 and TRBJ2-1; 9 bases fit TRBD2. There are 17 residues in the CDR3. With V trimmed by 0 bases and J by 9 bases, 15 bases remained unmatched. Germline CDR1 reads DFQATT; CDR2 reads SNEGSKA (reference sequence). As DNA, the CDR3 is TGCAGTGCTAGAGATGGCCTGACTAGCGGCCCCCACGTTGAGCAGTTCTTC. It specifies CSARDGLTSGPHVEQFF.

The J gene is TRBJ2-1, the V gene TRBV5-1, with no clear D. The CDR3 contains 16 residues. Germline CDR1 SGHRS, CDR2 YFSETQ. With 0 bases removed from V and 0 bases from J, the gap between germline ends came to 10 bases. The CDR3 loop reads CASSLDGQSSYNEQFF. The CDR3 DNA is TGCGCCAGCAGCTTGGATGGGCAGAGCTCCTACAATGAGCAGTTCTTC.